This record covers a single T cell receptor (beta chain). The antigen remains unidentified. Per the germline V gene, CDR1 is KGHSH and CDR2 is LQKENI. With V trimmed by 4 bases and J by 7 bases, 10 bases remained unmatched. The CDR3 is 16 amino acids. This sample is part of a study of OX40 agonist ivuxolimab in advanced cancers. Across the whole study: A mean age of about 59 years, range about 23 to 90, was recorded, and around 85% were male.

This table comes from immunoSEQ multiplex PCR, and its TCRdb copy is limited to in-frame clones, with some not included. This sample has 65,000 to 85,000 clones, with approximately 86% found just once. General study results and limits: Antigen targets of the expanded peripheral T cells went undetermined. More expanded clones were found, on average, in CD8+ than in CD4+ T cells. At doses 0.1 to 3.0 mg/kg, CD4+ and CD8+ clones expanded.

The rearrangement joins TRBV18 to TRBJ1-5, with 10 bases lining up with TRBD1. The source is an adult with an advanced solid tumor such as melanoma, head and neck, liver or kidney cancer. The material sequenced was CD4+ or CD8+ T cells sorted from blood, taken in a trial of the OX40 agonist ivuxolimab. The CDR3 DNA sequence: TGTGCCAGCTCACTTTTTTCTCTGGACAGGGGGCAGCCCCAGCATTTT. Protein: CASSLFSLDRGQPQHF. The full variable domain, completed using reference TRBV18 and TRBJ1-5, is NAGVMQNPRHLVRRRGQEARLRCSPMKGHSHVYWYRQLPEEGLKFMVYLQKENIIDESGMPKERFSAEFPKEGPSILRIQQVVRGDSAAYFCASSLFSLDRGQPQHFGDGTRLSIL.